The clone carrying this T cell receptor (beta chain) turned up a few times. What it binds is unknown. From RNA transcripts, TCR beta CDR3 regions were amplified. HTBI primers were the set used in a first-round RT-PCR of the TCR CDR3. TCRdb itself ran the multiplex PCR reads through MiXCR, one entry per CDR3 protein. Found here are 350,000 or so distinct CDR3 sequences, 15% to 20% of them singletons; the top ten hold about a sixth. The sample is drawn from a study of T cells in Graves' hyperthyroidism and ophthalmopathy. The V end was cut by 6 bases, the J end by 7 bases, with 10 bases between. The CDR3 runs 11 residues. Germline lookup yields CDR1 SNHLY and CDR2 FYNNEI. Study-level results: From stable hyperthyroidism, ophthalmopathy was separated by a 13 V-J model. The model predicted ophthalmopathy a median approximately 6.3 months before onset.

This chain uses TRBV2 with TRBJ2-7; no clear D gene. The origin of this receptor is a middle-aged woman with Graves' ophthalmopathy. The source material was blood. CDR3 coding DNA: TGTGCCAGCAGCGCACTCGAAGAGCAGTACTTC. Protein product: CASSALEEQYF.